This TCR beta chain is drawn from a study of shared clonotypes between healthy human individuals. About the study: The study enrolled a couple of women and three men aged 18 to 49.

Study conclusions and caveats: Apart from blood, nothing was sampled; tissue repertoires likely differ. Clonotype sharing across several donors was observed for roughly 5% of naive CD4 clonotypes.

Germline lookup yields CDR1 LGHNA and CDR2 YNFKEQ. CDR3 length: 16 residues. V lost 1 base and J lost 6; bases outside the gene matches: 7. Caucasian adults living in Nashville, Tennessee, provided all samples. Clones were sequenced by immunoSEQ multiplex PCR, and TCRdb holds only the in-frame ones, with some missing. Among fewer than 3 million clones, 85% to 95% were seen once, and the ten largest hold around 0.38%. Concerning this clone: No antigen is known for it. At the DNA level, this CDR3 is encoded by other sequences in the same sample as well.

The clonotype originates from a man younger than 35 in good health. Some clones in this sample may be carry-over from other donors' samples. The rearrangement joins TRBV4-2 to TRBJ2-3, with 10 bases fitting TRBD2. Sequences were obtained from naive CD4+ T cells from PBMCs. Subset specified: CD45RA+ positively selected. The CDR3 reads CASSQGLAGVVDTQYF. The DNA for the CDR3 is TGTGCCAGCAGCCAAGGGCTAGCGGGAGTGGTGGATACGCAGTATTTT.